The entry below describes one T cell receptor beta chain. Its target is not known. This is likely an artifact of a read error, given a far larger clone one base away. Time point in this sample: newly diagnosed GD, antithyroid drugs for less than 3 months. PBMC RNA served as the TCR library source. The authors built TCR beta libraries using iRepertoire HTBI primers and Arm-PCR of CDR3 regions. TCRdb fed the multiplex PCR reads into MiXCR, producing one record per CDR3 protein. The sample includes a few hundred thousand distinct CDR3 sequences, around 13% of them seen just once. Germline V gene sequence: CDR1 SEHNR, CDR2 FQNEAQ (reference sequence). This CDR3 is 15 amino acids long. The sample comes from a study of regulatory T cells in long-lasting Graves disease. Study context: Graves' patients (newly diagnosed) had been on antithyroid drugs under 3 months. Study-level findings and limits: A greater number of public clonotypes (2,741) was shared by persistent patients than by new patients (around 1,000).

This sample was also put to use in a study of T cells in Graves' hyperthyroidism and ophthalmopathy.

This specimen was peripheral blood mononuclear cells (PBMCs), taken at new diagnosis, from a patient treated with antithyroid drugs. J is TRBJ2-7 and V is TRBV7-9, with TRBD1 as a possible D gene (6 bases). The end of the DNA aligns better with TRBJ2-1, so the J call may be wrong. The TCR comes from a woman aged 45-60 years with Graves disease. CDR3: CASSLRDTPYTEQFF. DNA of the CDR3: TGTGCCAGCAGCTTAAGGGACACCCCATACACTGAGCAGTTCTTC.